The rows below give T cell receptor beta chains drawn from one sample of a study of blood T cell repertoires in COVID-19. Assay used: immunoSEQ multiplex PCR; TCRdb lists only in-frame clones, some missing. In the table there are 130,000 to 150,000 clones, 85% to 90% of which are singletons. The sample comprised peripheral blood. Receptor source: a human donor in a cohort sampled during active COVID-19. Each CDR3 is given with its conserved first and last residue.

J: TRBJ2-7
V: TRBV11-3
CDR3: CASSRGVPYGEQYF

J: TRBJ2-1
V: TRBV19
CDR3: CASRPPGGGNEQFF

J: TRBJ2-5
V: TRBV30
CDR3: CASNGGGNSQETQYF

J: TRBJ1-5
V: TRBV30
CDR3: CAWSEGTGVNQPQHF

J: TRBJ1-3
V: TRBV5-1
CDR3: CASSPGGNTIYF

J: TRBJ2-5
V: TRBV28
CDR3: CASSPRSGRDEETQYF

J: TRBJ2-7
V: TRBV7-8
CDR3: CASSLGLAGASSYEQYF

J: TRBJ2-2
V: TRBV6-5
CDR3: CASISQAENTGELFF

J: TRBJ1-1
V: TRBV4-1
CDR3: CASSQERRSNTEAFF

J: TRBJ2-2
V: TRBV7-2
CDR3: CASSLVGQSNTGELFF

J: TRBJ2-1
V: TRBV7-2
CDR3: CASSYRVGTYNEQFF

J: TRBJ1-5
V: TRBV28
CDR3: CASSTAGGKGVGNQPQHF

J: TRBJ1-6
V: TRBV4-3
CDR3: CASSQADRASSYNSPLHF

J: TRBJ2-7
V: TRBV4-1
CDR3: CASSLTERGSSYEQYF

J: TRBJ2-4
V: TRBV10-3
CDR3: CAISEAYKNIQYF

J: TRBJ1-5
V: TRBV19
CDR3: CASSRWGEPQHF

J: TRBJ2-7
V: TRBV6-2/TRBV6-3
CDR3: CASSDRDSATYEQYF

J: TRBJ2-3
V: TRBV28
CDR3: CASSSGQRGSTDTQYF

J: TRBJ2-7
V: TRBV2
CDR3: CASLPTGLTYEQYF

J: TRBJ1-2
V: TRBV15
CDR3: CATSRDLRDREPGRNFGYTF

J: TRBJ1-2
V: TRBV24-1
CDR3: CATSAIDDTF

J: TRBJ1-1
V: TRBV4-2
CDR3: CASSQEVWQGTEAFF

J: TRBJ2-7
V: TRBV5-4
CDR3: CASSLTAGGNPEQYF

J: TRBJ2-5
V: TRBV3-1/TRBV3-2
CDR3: CASSPETSGFQETQYF

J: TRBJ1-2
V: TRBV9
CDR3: CASSVATGQRHTF

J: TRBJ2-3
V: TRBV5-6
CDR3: CASSADRGPPDTQYF

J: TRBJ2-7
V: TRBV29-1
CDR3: CSVESFLGYEQYF

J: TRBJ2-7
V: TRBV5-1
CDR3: CASSFGTSGSNEQYF

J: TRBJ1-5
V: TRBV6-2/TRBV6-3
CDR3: CASSYEIGSADRMNQPQHF

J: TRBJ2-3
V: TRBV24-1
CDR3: CATSDLTGADTQYF

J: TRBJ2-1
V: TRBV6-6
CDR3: CASSAALPEQFF

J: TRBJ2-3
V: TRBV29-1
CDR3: CSVEGGGGTDTQYF

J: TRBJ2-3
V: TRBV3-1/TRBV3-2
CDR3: CASSQLAGPTDTQYF

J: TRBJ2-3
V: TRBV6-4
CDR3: CASKSSGTDTQYF

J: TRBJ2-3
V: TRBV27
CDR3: CASSTAGQGVKYF

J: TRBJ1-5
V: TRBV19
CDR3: CASSIEGGPRQPQHF

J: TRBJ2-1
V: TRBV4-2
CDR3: CATAGQMPNEQFF

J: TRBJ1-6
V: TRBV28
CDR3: CASIWRRSSYNSPLHF

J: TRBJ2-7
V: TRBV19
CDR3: CASSQGLTYEQYF

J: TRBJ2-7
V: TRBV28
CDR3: CASRESGTGAYEQYF

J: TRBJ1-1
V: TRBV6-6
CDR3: CASSSWDREDTTEAFF

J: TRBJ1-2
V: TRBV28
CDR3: CASSLAQATGTDYTF

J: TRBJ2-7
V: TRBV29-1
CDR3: CSVDIPSGRNEQYF

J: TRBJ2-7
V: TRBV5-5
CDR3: CASSFAGNTYEQYF

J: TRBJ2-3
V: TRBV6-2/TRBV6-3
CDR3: CASSPHTTDTQYF

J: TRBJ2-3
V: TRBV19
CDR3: CASSSPRTSGITDTQYF

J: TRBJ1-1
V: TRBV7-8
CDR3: CASSLQGRGSTEAFF

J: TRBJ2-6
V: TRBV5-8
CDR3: CASSSKPGTGGDSGANVLTF

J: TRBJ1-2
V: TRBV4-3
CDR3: CASSQERDSSVYGYTF